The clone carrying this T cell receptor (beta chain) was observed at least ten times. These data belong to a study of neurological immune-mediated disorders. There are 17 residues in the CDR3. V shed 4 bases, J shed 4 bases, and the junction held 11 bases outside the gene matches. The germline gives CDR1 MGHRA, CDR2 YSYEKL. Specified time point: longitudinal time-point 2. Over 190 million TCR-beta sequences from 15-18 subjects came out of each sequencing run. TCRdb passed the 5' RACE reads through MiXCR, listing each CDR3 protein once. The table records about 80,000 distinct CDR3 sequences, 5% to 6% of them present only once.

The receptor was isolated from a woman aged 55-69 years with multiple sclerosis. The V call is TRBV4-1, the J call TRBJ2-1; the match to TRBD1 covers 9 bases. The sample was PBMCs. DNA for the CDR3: TGCGCCAGCAGCCGAATAACCGGGACAGGGAGTTACAATGAGCAGTTCTTC. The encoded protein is CASSRITGTGSYNEQFF.